The 9 T cell receptor beta chains given below trace back to one sample, sequenced in a study of cytomegalovirus exposure and HLA in healthy donors. The primer mix had 60 Vbeta and 13 Jbeta primers. TCRdb's table, derived via immunoSEQ multiplex PCR, lists solely in-frame clones and lacks some. The repertoire holds about 170,000 clones, with 75% to 85% as singletons. Sequenced sample: PBMCs. These receptors all stem from a female donor in good health and CMV-seronegative.

This chain links TRBV9 with TRBJ2-5, with D unclear. Germline V lookup: CDR1 SGDLS, CDR2 YYNGEE. Trimming left V 0 bases short and J 1 base short, with 13 bases between. This CDR3 region has 16 residues. CDR3 sequence: CASSVGAGTVQETQYF. DNA of the CDR3: TGTGCCAGCAGCGTAGGGGCAGGAACCGTCCAAGAGACCCAGTACTTC.

The chain is built from TRBV11-2 and TRBJ1-1; no reliable D call. This CDR3 has 13 amino acids. Trimming removed 5 bases at V and 4 bases at J, with 11 bases between. Germline loops: CDR1 SGHAT, CDR2 FQNNGV. CDR3: CASSLFRGTEAFF. In DNA form, the CDR3 reads TGTGCCAGCAGCCTCTTCCGGGGCACTGAAGCTTTCTTT.

The chain couples TRBV4-3 to TRBJ2-5; tentatively, D is TRBD2 (6 bases). Trimming removed 1 base at V and 5 bases at J, with 8 bases between. Germline lookup yields CDR1 LGHNA and CDR2 YSLEER. The CDR3 is made up of 13 amino acids. CDR3 nucleotides: TGCGCCAGCAGCCAAGCCCGGGAGGAGACCCAGTACTTC. The encoded protein is CASSQAREETQYF.

The chain joins TRBV7-6 to TRBJ2-5; D is undetermined. The assigned J gene may be wrong: the sequence end matches TRBJ2-7 better. The CDR3 is made up of 16 amino acids. In germline, CDR1 is SGHVS, CDR2 FNYEAQ. The CDR3 sequence is CASSFIDSKSSYEQYF. The CDR3, as DNA: TGTGCCAGCAGCTTTATCGACTCGAAGAGCTCCTACGAGCAGTACTTC.

The chain uses TRBV14 and TRBJ2-7, with TRBD2 matching 12 bases. The germline gives CDR1 SGHDN, CDR2 FVKESK. CDR3 size: 15 residues. J was trimmed by 4 bases and V by 4 bases; bases with no gene match: 5. CDR3 region: CASSRLAGASYEQYF. The CDR3 nucleotides read TGTGCCAGCAGCCGACTAGCGGGGGCATCTTACGAGCAGTACTTC.

This rearrangement joins TRBV7-2 to TRBJ2-1, with D perhaps TRBD2 (6 bases). The germline gives CDR1 SGHTA, CDR2 FQGNSA. The V end lost 3 bases, the J end lost 10 bases, and 16 bases lay between the germline ends. The CDR3 covers 14 residues. The CDR3 spells CASSLGLLHWEQFF. DNA for the CDR3: TGTGCCAGCAGCTTGGGACTCCTTCACTGGGAGCAGTTCTTC.

This chain uses TRBV18 with TRBJ1-5; D perhaps matches TRBD1 (6 bases). V lost 2 bases to trimming and J lost 3 bases, with 17 bases between them. The CDR3 consists of 17 residues. Germline V gene lookup returns CDR1 KGHSH and CDR2 LQKENI. CDR3 amino acids: CASSPSRGAVDNQPQHF. In nucleotides, the CDR3 is TGTGCCAGCTCACCATCCCGGGGGGCGGTTGACAATCAGCCCCAGCATTTT.

CDR3 nucleotides: TGTGCCAGCAGTACCGGACTAAGCTCCTACGAGCAGTACTTC. Encoded protein: CASSTGLSSYEQYF. The rearrangement joins TRBV27 to TRBJ2-7; D possibly corresponds to TRBD2 (6 bases). Germline lookup yields CDR1 MNHEY and CDR2 SMNVEV (reference sequence). The CDR3 is made up of 14 amino acids. Trimming pared 5 bases from V and 0 bases from J, leaving 11 bases between.

This chain uses TRBV2 with TRBJ2-7, with TRBD2 matching over 14 bases. The CDR3 contains 16 residues. V gave up 6 bases and J gave up 11 bases; unmatched junction bases: 15. CDR1 is SNHLY, CDR2 FYNNEI, per germline. The chain's CDR3 is CASRQGTSGSSLGEYF. The CDR3 DNA sequence: TGTGCCAGCAGGCAAGGGACTAGCGGGAGTTCATTGGGAGAGTACTTC.